This TCR beta chain was sequenced in a study of blood T cell repertoires in COVID-19. The overall study: From T cells, B-cell-depleted T cells, or PBMCs came the material, which was cDNA or gDNA.

CDR1 and CDR2 from the germline V gene are MNHEY and SMNVEV (reference sequence). V lost 8 bases and J 3 bases, leaving 11 bases between the germline ends. There are 13 residues in the CDR3. Here immunoSEQ multiplex PCR was the method, and the copy in TCRdb shows in-frame clones only, minus some. The sample gives about 170,000 clones, 65% to 80% of which show up once; 15% to 20% is in the top ten. V gene TRBV27 combines with J gene TRBJ1-5; tentatively, D is TRBD1 (6 bases). This clonotype was obtained from a woman aged 70-85 years in a cohort exposed to, infected with or recovered from COVID-19 (not recorded which). The sequenced material came from PBMCs or T cells enriched from blood (not recorded which). The CDR3 region is CASRGQYNQPQHF. The CDR3 nucleotides are TGTGCCAGCCGAGGACAGTACAATCAGCCCCAGCATTTT.